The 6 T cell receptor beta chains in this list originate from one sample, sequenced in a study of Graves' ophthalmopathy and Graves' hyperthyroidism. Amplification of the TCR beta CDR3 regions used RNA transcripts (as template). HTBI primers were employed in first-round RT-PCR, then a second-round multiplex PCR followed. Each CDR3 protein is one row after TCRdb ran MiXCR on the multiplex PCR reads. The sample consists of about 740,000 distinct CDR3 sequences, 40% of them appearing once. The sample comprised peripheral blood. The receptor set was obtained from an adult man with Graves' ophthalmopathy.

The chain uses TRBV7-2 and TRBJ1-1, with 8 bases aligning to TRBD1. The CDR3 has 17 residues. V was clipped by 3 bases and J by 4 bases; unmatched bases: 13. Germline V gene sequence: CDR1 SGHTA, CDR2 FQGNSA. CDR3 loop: CASSFRPPRTGLTEAFF. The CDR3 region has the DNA TGTGCCAGCAGCTTTCGACCACCCCGGACAGGGCTCACTGAAGCTTTCTTT.

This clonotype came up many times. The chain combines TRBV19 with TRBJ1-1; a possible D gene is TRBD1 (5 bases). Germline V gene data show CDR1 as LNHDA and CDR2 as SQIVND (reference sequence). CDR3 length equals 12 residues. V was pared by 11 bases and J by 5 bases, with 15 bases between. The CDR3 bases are TGTGCCGTACTCCGGGACGGGACTGAAGCTTTCTTT. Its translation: CAVLRDGTEAFF. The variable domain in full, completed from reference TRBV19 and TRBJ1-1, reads DGGITQSPKYLFRKEGQNVTLSCEQNLNHDAMYWYRQDPGQGLRLIYYSQIVNDFQKGDIAEGYSVSREKKESFPLTVTSAQKNPTAFYLCAVLRDGTEAFFGQGTRLTVV.

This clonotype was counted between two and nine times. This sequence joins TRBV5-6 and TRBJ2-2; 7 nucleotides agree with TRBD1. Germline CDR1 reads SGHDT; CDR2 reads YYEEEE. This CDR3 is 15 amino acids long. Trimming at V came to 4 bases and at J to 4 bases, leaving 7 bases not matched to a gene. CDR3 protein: CASSIWDRGTGELFF. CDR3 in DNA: TGTGCCAGCAGCATATGGGACAGAGGCACCGGGGAGCTGTTTTTT. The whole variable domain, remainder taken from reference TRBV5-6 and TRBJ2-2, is DAGVTQSPTHLIKTRGQQVTLRCSPKSGHDTVSWYQQALGQGPQFIFQYYEEEERQRGNFPDRFSGHQFPNYSSELNVNALLLGDSALYLCASSIWDRGTGELFFGEGSRLTVL.

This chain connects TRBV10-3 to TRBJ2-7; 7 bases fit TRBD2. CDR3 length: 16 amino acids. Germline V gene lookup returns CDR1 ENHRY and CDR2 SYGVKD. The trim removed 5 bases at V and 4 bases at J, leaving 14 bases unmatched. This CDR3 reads CAISKFRAGAPYEQYF. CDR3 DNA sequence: TGTGCCATCAGTAAGTTTCGTGCGGGAGCCCCTTACGAGCAGTACTTC.

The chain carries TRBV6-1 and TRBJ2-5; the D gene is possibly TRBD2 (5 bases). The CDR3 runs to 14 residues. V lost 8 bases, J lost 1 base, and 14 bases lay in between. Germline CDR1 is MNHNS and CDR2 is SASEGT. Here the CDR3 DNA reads TGTGCCAGCCAACCACTAGGCCTCCAAGAGACCCAGTACTTC. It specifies CASQPLGLQETQYF.

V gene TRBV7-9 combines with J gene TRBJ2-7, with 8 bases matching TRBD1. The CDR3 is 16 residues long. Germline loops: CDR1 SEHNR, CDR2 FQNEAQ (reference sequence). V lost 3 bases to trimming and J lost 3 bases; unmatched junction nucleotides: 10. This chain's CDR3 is CASSFFGQGGHYEQYF. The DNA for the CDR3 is TGTGCCAGCAGCTTCTTTGGACAGGGCGGACACTACGAGCAGTACTTC.